These 28 T cell receptor beta chains were all obtained from the same sample, sequenced in a study of T cell responses to AZD1222 COVID-19 vaccine. TCRdb's copy holds only in-frame clones and misses some; the assay was immunoSEQ multiplex PCR. Of 150,000 to 180,000 clones in the sample, about 92% are singletons; the top ten hold approximately 17%. Here the sequenced sample was peripheral blood, taken on day 0 of AZD1222 vaccination. These receptors all come from an adult in good health.

The rearrangement links TRBV27 to TRBJ1-3; possible D gene TRBD1, 6 bases. V lost 5 bases and J lost 2, with 10 bases in between. The CDR3 sequence is 14 residues long. Germline V gene sequence: CDR1 MNHEY, CDR2 SMNVEV (reference sequence). CDR3 residues: CASSTTGPGNTIYF. For the CDR3, the DNA is TGTGCCAGCAGTACCACAGGGCCTGGAAACACCATATATTTT.

The V call is TRBV2, the J call TRBJ2-2; D remains ambiguous. Per the germline V gene, CDR1 is SNHLY and CDR2 is FYNNEI. V was cut by 9 bases and J by 7 bases, with 12 bases left in between. The CDR3 sequence is 12 residues long. The CDR3 DNA reads as TGTGCCAGTAATCCCCTTAGCGGGGAGCTGTTTTTT. Amino acids: CASNPLSGELFF.

The chain links TRBV5-1 to TRBJ1-3; weak D call: TRBD1 (5 bases). Trimming cost V 0 bases and J 2 bases, with 9 bases left between them. This CDR3 spans 15 amino acids. The germline CDR1 and CDR2 sequences are SGHRS and YFSETQ. The CDR3 here is CASSLVGAAGNTIYF. CDR3 nucleotide sequence: TGCGCCAGCAGCTTGGTTGGGGCCGCTGGAAACACCATATATTTT.

J is TRBJ1-2 and V is TRBV6-1; D perhaps matches TRBD1 (5 bases). CDR1 and CDR2 (germline): MNHNS, SASEGT. The V gene lost 2 bases and the J gene lost 2 bases, with 9 bases spanning the gap. The CDR3 has 14 residues. The DNA for the CDR3 is TGTGCCAGCAGTGAACAGGGCACCAACTATGGCTACACCTTC. Translation gives CASSEQGTNYGYTF.

This clone was counted only a few times. CDR3 in amino acids: CASSPDRHNQPQHF. The CDR3, as DNA: TGTGCCAGCAGCCCCGACAGGCACAATCAGCCCCAGCATTTT. J is TRBJ1-5 and V is TRBV7-9; maybe TRBD1 (6 bases). Trimming stripped 5 bases from V and 3 bases from J, with 11 bases between. Looked up from germline, CDR1 is SEHNR and CDR2 is FQNEAQ (reference sequence). The CDR3 runs 14 residues.

The chain uses TRBV7-8 and TRBJ1-3; 10 nucleotides agree with TRBD1. CDR3 length equals 17 residues. Looked up from germline, CDR1 is SGHVS and CDR2 is FQNEAQ. Trimming removed 3 bases from V and 2 bases from J; junction bases left unmatched: 7. The CDR3 here is CASSFLSGTGAGNTIYF. CDR3 DNA: TGTGCCAGCAGCTTTCTATCCGGGACAGGGGCTGGAAACACCATATATTTT.

The V call is TRBV27, the J call TRBJ1-1, with TRBD1 matching 7 bases. Germline CDR1 is MNHEY and CDR2 is SMNVEV (reference sequence). The CDR3 is 13 amino acids. V shed 5 bases, J shed 7 bases, and the junction held 7 bases outside the gene matches. This CDR3 reads CASSHRTGDEAFF. CDR3 DNA sequence: TGTGCCAGCAGTCACAGGACAGGAGATGAAGCTTTCTTT.

The chain links TRBV28 to TRBJ1-1, with D tentatively TRBD1 (6 bases). From germline, CDR1 is MDHEN and CDR2 SYDVKM. The V and J ends lost 11 bases and 0 bases respectively, with 10 bases between them. The CDR3 loop spans 12 amino acids. The CDR3 sequence: CAGQTVNTEAFF. The CDR3 bases are TGTGCCGGACAGACAGTGAACACTGAAGCTTTCTTT.

This rearrangement joins TRBV11-2 to TRBJ2-1; D might be TRBD1 (6 bases). In germline, CDR1 is SGHAT, CDR2 FQNNGV. V was trimmed by 4 bases and J by 2 bases, leaving 12 bases between them. The CDR3 runs 15 residues. In DNA form, the CDR3 reads TGTGCCAGCAGCTACCGGGACAACACCTACAATGAGCAGTTCTTC. Amino acids: CASSYRDNTYNEQFF.

The chain couples TRBV25-1 to TRBJ1-2; the D gene is possibly TRBD1 (5 bases). Looked up from germline, CDR1 is MGHDK and CDR2 is SYGVNS. The CDR3 is 14 residues long. The ends were cut back, 1 base at V and 7 bases at J, with 13 bases in the middle. The CDR3 is CASSESGGKSGYTF. The CDR3 DNA reads TGTGCCAGCAGTGAATCTGGGGGGAAAAGTGGCTACACCTTC.

The chain couples TRBV7-9 to TRBJ1-1; 7 bases fit TRBD1. Germline-derived CDR1 and CDR2 are SEHNR and FQNEAQ (reference sequence). The CDR3 has 16 amino acids. Trimming at V came to 1 base and at J to 6 bases, leaving 11 bases not matched to a gene. CDR3 DNA sequence: TGTGCCAGCAGCTTAGGACAGGGAAGAGGACCGGCTGAAGCTTTCTTT. Translating gives CASSLGQGRGPAEAFF. The entire variable domain, with the rest obtained from reference TRBV7-9 and TRBJ1-1, is as follows: DTGVSQNPRHKITKRGQNVTFRCDPISEHNRLYWYRQTLGQGPEFLTYFQNEAQLEKSRLLSDRFSAERPKGSFSTLEIQRTEQGDSAMYLCASSLGQGRGPAEAFFGQGTRLTVV.

This clone turned up a few times. The J gene is TRBJ2-3, the V gene TRBV9, with D hard to call. The V and J ends lost 0 bases and 2 bases respectively, with 13 bases between them. CDR3 size: 16 residues. Germline V gene data show CDR1 as SGDLS and CDR2 as YYNGEE. Written as DNA, the CDR3 is TGTGCCAGCAGCGTAGATGGAGTCAATCCCACAGATACGCAGTATTTT. It specifies CASSVDGVNPTDTQYF.

The chain is built from TRBV30 and TRBJ1-1; D remains unclear. Germline CDR1 and CDR2: GTSNPN and SVGIG (reference sequence). CDR3 length: 13 amino acids. V dropped 4 bases and J dropped 1 base, with 10 bases sitting between them. CDR3 in DNA: TGTGCCTGGAAAGAGGGTTCGAACACTGAAGCTTTCTTT. Protein product: CAWKEGSNTEAFF.

The chain has TRBV7-2 and TRBJ2-7; D perhaps matches TRBD2 (6 bases). The germline gives CDR1 SGHTA, CDR2 FQGNSA. The CDR3 is 13 amino acids. Trimming cost V 3 bases and J 4 bases, with 10 bases left between them. CDR3 sequence: CASSLDAGYEQYF. CDR3 DNA sequence: TGTGCCAGCAGCTTGGACGCGGGGTACGAGCAGTACTTC. The whole variable domain, remainder taken from reference TRBV7-2 and TRBJ2-7, is GAGVSQSPSNKVTEKGKDVELRCDPISGHTALYWYRQSLGQGLEFLIYFQGNSAPDKSGLPSDRFSAERTGGSVSTLTIQRTQQEDSAVYLCASSLDAGYEQYFGPGTRLTVT.

This chain links TRBV7-8 with TRBJ1-2, with 12 bases identical to TRBD1. V trimming: 1 base; J trimming: 7 bases; junction bases outside the gene matches: 4. The CDR3 length is 15 residues. In germline, CDR1 is SGHVS, CDR2 FQNEAQ. In nucleotides, the CDR3 is TGTGCCAGCAGCTTAGAGGGACAGGGGGCATTTGGCTACACCTTC. Translating it yields CASSLEGQGAFGYTF.

This clone was detected once. This rearrangement joins TRBV30 to TRBJ1-2, with D perhaps TRBD1 (6 bases). Per germline, CDR1 GTSNPN and CDR2 SVGIG (reference sequence). V was cut by 0 bases and J by 6 bases, with 11 bases left in between. The CDR3 extends over 13 amino acids. DNA of the CDR3: TGTGCCTGGAGTGTAGGGACATGGGATGGCTACACCTTC. Translation: CAWSVGTWDGYTF.

The chain employs TRBV11-2 and TRBJ1-6, with 9 bases fitting TRBD1. Germline CDR1 and CDR2: SGHAT and FQNNGV. The CDR3 runs 17 residues. Trimming at V came to 4 bases and at J to 9 bases, leaving 13 bases not matched to a gene. In DNA form, the CDR3 reads TGTGCCAGCAGCTCAAGTCCCGGGACAGGGTATTTTTCACCCCTCCACTTT. Encoded protein: CASSSSPGTGYFSPLHF. Based on the CDR3 plus reference TRBV11-2 and TRBJ1-6, the full variable domain is EAGVAQSPRYKIIEKRQSVAFWCNPISGHATLYWYQQILGQGPKLLIQFQNNGVVDDSQLPKDRFSAERLKGVDSTLKIQPAKLEDSAVYLCASSSSPGTGYFSPLHFGNGTRLTVT.

The V and J genes are TRBV18 and TRBJ1-1; 12 positions agree with TRBD1. The germline V gene encodes CDR1 KGHSH and CDR2 LQKENI. Trimming at V came to 2 bases and at J to 5 bases, leaving 6 bases not matched to a gene. The CDR3 covers 16 residues. This CDR3 reads CASSPGTGGGRTEAFF. The DNA for the CDR3 is TGTGCCAGCTCACCAGGGACAGGGGGCGGTCGGACTGAAGCTTTCTTT.

The J gene is TRBJ1-5, the V gene TRBV7-8; TRBD1 matches at 7 bases. The CDR3 sequence is 17 residues long. The V segment lost 4 bases and the J segment 4 bases; nucleotides outside the gene matches: 13. Germline CDR1 reads SGHVS; CDR2 reads FQNEAQ. This CDR3 reads CASSSWQGPGGNQPQHF. The CDR3 coding sequence is TGTGCCAGCAGCTCTTGGCAGGGCCCAGGGGGGAATCAGCCCCAGCATTTT.

In DNA form, the CDR3 reads TGTGCCAGCGATGTAGAGGGCGTAGGCTATGGCTACACCTTC. Translated, it gives CASDVEGVGYGYTF. V gene TRBV5-5 combines with J gene TRBJ1-2; no clear D gene. There are 14 residues in the CDR3. The ends were cut back, 7 bases at V and 4 bases at J, with 17 bases in the middle. Germline V CDR1 and CDR2: SGHKS, YYEKEE (reference sequence).

The J gene is TRBJ1-2, the V gene TRBV12-3 or TRBV12-4; D not resolved. The CDR3 sequence is 13 residues long. Trimming removed 10 bases from V and 8 bases from J, with 20 bases in between. This chain's CDR3 is CATLSGLVTGYTF. CDR3 bases: TGTGCCACCCTATCCGGCCTCGTAACCGGCTACACCTTC.

The chain couples TRBV19 to TRBJ2-2; D not resolved. CDR3 length equals 13 residues. Germline V gene data show CDR1 as LNHDA and CDR2 as SQIVND (reference sequence). V was pared by 3 bases and J by 6 bases, with 8 bases between. This CDR3 reads CASSILGSGELFF. In DNA form, the CDR3 reads TGTGCCAGTAGTATCCTTGGGTCCGGGGAGCTGTTTTTT.

The genes are TRBV2 and TRBJ1-2; 7 nucleotides agree with TRBD1. The CDR3 length is 12 residues. Per germline, CDR1 SNHLY and CDR2 FYNNEI. V shed 3 bases, J shed 8 bases, and the junction held 3 bases outside the gene matches. The CDR3 nucleotides are TGTGCCAGCAGTGACAGGGGGGAAGGCTACACCTTC. Translation gives CASSDRGEGYTF. Complete variable domain (other parts from reference TRBV2 and TRBJ1-2): EPEVTQTPSHQVTQMGQEVILRCVPISNHLYFYWYRQILGQKVEFLVSFYNNEISEKSEIFDDQFSVERPDGSNFTLKIRSTKLEDSAMYFCASSDRGEGYTFGSGTRLTVV.

The chain combines TRBV3-1 (or the pseudogene TRBV3-2) with TRBJ1-3; no firm D call. CDR3 length: 13 residues. CDR1 is LGHDT, CDR2 YNNKEL, per germline (reference sequence). V was cut by 4 bases and J by 3 bases, with 7 bases left in between. Written as DNA, the CDR3 is TGTGCCAGCAGCCCCGCGGATGGAAACACCATATATTTT. It encodes CASSPADGNTIYF.

The J gene is TRBJ1-1, the V gene TRBV9; possibly TRBD1 for D (5 bases). CDR3 length: 15 residues. CDR1 and CDR2 (germline): SGDLS, YYNGEE. V was cut by 4 bases and J by 1 base, with 14 bases left in between. As DNA, the CDR3 is TGTGCCAGCAGCCCCGGGGTGGGGGGGAACACTGAAGCTTTCTTT. Residues: CASSPGVGGNTEAFF.

The chain joins TRBV14 to TRBJ1-2; D ambiguous. The CDR3 consists of 12 residues. V lost 0 bases and J lost 8, with 7 bases in between. Per germline, CDR1 SGHDN and CDR2 FVKESK. DNA for the CDR3: TGTGCCAGCAGCCAAGATACCCGGGGCTACACCTTC. Its translation: CASSQDTRGYTF.

J is TRBJ1-6 and V is TRBV7-2; a weak D match, TRBD1 (5 bases). The V and J ends lost 6 bases and 7 bases respectively, with 10 bases between them. Germline lookup yields CDR1 SGHTA and CDR2 FQGNSA. CDR3 length: 13 amino acids. As DNA, the CDR3 is TGTGCCAGCAGTTTCCGGGGGAATTCACCCCTCCACTTT. Protein: CASSFRGNSPLHF. Full variable domain (remainder filled in from reference TRBV7-2 and TRBJ1-6): GAGVSQSPSNKVTEKGKDVELRCDPISGHTALYWYRQSLGQGLEFLIYFQGNSAPDKSGLPSDRFSAERTGGSVSTLTIQRTQQEDSAVYLCASSFRGNSPLHFGNGTRLTVT.

V and J are TRBV7-6 and TRBJ1-2, with 12 bases matching TRBD1. The CDR3 runs 14 residues. Germline V gene sequence: CDR1 SGHVS, CDR2 FNYEAQ. Trimming cost V 2 bases and J 9 bases; bases outside gene matches: 4. CDR3 sequence: CASSLTGQGASYTF. CDR3 bases: TGTGCCAGCAGCTTAACGGGACAGGGGGCAAGCTACACCTTC. Looking up the rest from reference TRBV7-6 and TRBJ1-2 gives the full variable domain: GAGVSQSPRYKVTKRGQDVALRCDPISGHVSLYWYRQALGQGPEFLTYFNYEAQQDKSGLPNDRFSAERPEGSISTLTIQRTEQRDSAMYRCASSLTGQGASYTFGSGTRLTVV.